Listed here are 29 T cell receptor beta chains from one sample, sequenced in a study of T-cell memory formation after mild COVID-19. TCRdb ran MiXCR on the 5' RACE reads and lists one entry per CDR3 protein. The data contain around 130,000 distinct CDR3 sequences, about a sixth of them singletons. Specimen: PBMCs or a T cell subset sorted from them (not recorded which). Receptor source: an adult woman who had mild COVID-19 (a few samples of this study predate the infection). Cell type and time point are not known.

This clonotype was detected a few times. The chain combines TRBV20-1 with TRBJ2-3, with D possibly matching TRBD2 (6 bases). The CDR3 has 12 amino acids. Germline CDR1 is DFQATT and CDR2 is SNEGSKA (reference sequence). Deletions cut 2 bases from V and 3 bases from J, with 6 bases between. CDR3 DNA sequence: TGCAGTGCTAGACTAGCGACAGATACGCAGTATTTT. It codes for CSARLATDTQYF.

The V call is TRBV15, the J call TRBJ2-3, with D perhaps matching TRBD2 (6 bases). Germline lookup yields CDR1 LNHNV and CDR2 YYDKDF (reference sequence). The CDR3 has 14 residues. The ends were cut back, 8 bases at V and 5 bases at J, with 17 bases in the middle. CDR3 region: CATEGSRGGDTQYF. The CDR3 region has the DNA TGTGCCACCGAAGGGTCGCGGGGCGGAGATACGCAGTATTTT.

The chain employs TRBV5-6 and TRBJ2-1; 14 bases are a match to TRBD2. CDR3 length equals 15 residues. Germline lookup yields CDR1 SGHDT and CDR2 YYEEEE. The V segment lost 4 bases and the J segment 6 bases; nucleotides outside the gene matches: 3. The DNA of the CDR3 is TGTGCCAGCAGCCACGGGACTAGCGGGGGCAATGAGCAGTTCTTC. It is translated as CASSHGTSGGNEQFF. The full variable domain, in which reference TRBV5-6 and TRBJ2-1 provide the parts outside the CDR3, is DAGVTQSPTHLIKTRGQQVTLRCSPKSGHDTVSWYQQALGQGPQFIFQYYEEEERQRGNFPDRFSGHQFPNYSSELNVNALLLGDSALYLCASSHGTSGGNEQFFGPGTRLTVL.

This clonotype was detected only a few times. The chain combines TRBV7-9 with TRBJ2-2; D tentatively reads TRBD1 or TRBD2 (5 bases each). Germline V gives CDR1 SEHNR, CDR2 FQNEAQ (reference sequence). V was clipped by 5 bases and J by 1 base, with 17 bases between them. The CDR3 has 17 amino acids. The CDR3 protein is CASSVGPTGLNTGELFF. The CDR3 DNA is TGTGCCAGCAGCGTAGGGCCTACGGGGCTGAACACCGGGGAGCTGTTTTTT.

This clonotype has more than one count but fewer than ten. V usage is TRBV4-1 and J usage is TRBJ2-2; no definite D call. This CDR3 is built from 17 residues. V lost 3 bases, J lost 2 bases, and 16 bases lay in between. Germline V lookup: CDR1 MGHRA, CDR2 YSYEKL. CDR3 coding DNA: TGCGCCAGCAGCCATCTAACCGAAGGTTCTAACACCGGGGAGCTGTTTTTT. It encodes CASSHLTEGSNTGELFF.

The chain carries TRBV5-4 and TRBJ1-2, with D possibly being TRBD1 (5 bases). Germline V gives CDR1 SGHNT, CDR2 YYREEE (reference sequence). The CDR3 consists of 14 residues. The V end lost 5 bases, the J end lost 4 bases, and 15 bases lay between the germline ends. CDR3 region: CASRRDPLSYGYTF. The CDR3, as DNA: TGTGCCAGCAGACGGGACCCACTTAGCTATGGCTACACCTTC.

V gene TRBV7-9 combines with J gene TRBJ2-7; D possibly corresponds to TRBD1 (5 bases). With 5 bases removed from V and 2 bases from J, the gap between germline ends came to 13 bases. CDR1 is SEHNR and CDR2 is FQNEAQ in the germline V gene (reference sequence). This CDR3 region has 14 residues. DNA for the CDR3: TGTGCCAGCAGCACCTCGACAGTTGCCTACGAGCAGTACTTC. This sequence encodes CASSTSTVAYEQYF.

V is TRBV5-5 and J is TRBJ2-1, with 7 bases that match TRBD1. Germline V gene sequence: CDR1 SGHKS, CDR2 YYEKEE (reference sequence). Germline trimming cut 6 bases from V and 2 bases from J; bases unmatched to any gene: 8. The CDR3 totals 15 residues. This CDR3 reads CASTNQGEAYNEQFF. The CDR3 bases are TGTGCCAGCACCAACCAGGGGGAAGCCTACAATGAGCAGTTCTTC.

This clonotype was seen a few times. In nucleotides, the CDR3 is TGCGCCAGCAGCCTTCTTCCAGGTCCCCAAGAGACCCAGTACTTC. Its protein product is CASSLLPGPQETQYF. The chain has TRBV4-1 and TRBJ2-5; D gene unclear. The V gene's germline CDR1 is MGHRA and CDR2 YSYEKL. V gave up 4 bases and J gave up 1 base, with 13 bases separating them. The CDR3 totals 15 residues.

This clonotype came up a few times. The chain joins TRBV7-9 to TRBJ2-5; 11 bases agree with TRBD2. Germline CDR1 SEHNR, CDR2 FQNEAQ (reference sequence). Germline trimming cut 5 bases from V and 3 bases from J; bases unmatched to any gene: 2. The CDR3 loop spans 14 amino acids. The CDR3 protein is CASSAGLAEETQYF. In nucleotides, the CDR3 is TGTGCCAGCAGCGCGGGACTAGCGGAAGAGACCCAGTACTTC.

The chain uses TRBV11-2 and TRBJ2-5; D uncertain. This CDR3 region has 11 residues. Germline lookup yields CDR1 SGHAT and CDR2 FQNNGV. Trimming left V 4 bases short and J 4 bases short, with 4 bases between. Here the CDR3 reads CASSWGETQYF. Here the CDR3 DNA reads TGTGCCAGCAGCTGGGGAGAGACCCAGTACTTC.

This chain joins TRBV7-3 and TRBJ2-1, with 7 bases matching TRBD1. The germline V gene has CDR1 SGHTA and CDR2 FQGTGA. The CDR3 extends over 16 amino acids. V was clipped by 6 bases and J by 0 bases; unmatched bases: 8. The CDR3 region has the DNA TGTGCCAGCAGTCCCGGGACAGACTTCTCCTACAATGAGCAGTTCTTC. Translated: CASSPGTDFSYNEQFF.

This sequence joins TRBV7-9 and TRBJ2-7; 12 bases line up with TRBD2. The germline gives CDR1 SEHNR, CDR2 FQNEAQ (reference sequence). Trimming took 5 bases from V and 3 from J; bases not matched to a gene: 5. This CDR3 is 15 amino acids long. CDR3 amino acids: CASSPRTSGDYEQYF. The DNA of the CDR3 is TGTGCCAGCAGCCCGAGGACTAGCGGGGACTACGAGCAGTACTTC. The whole variable domain, remainder taken from reference TRBV7-9 and TRBJ2-7, is DTGVSQNPRHKITKRGQNVTFRCDPISEHNRLYWYRQTLGQGPEFLTYFQNEAQLEKSRLLSDRFSAERPKGSFSTLEIQRTEQGDSAMYLCASSPRTSGDYEQYFGPGTRLTVT.

The table lists this clonotype with a few counts. The V and J genes are TRBV4-1 and TRBJ1-5; D may be TRBD1 (6 bases). Trimming removed 0 bases from V and 6 bases from J, with 15 bases in between. The CDR3 loop spans 16 amino acids. In germline, CDR1 is MGHRA, CDR2 YSYEKL. The CDR3 spells CASSQDGAGGTQPQHF. For the CDR3, the DNA is TGCGCCAGCAGCCAAGATGGGGCGGGGGGCACTCAGCCCCAGCATTTT.

The J gene is TRBJ2-3, the V gene TRBV7-2; 9 bases align to TRBD2. The CDR3 is 14 amino acids. CDR1 SGHTA and CDR2 FQGNSA come from the germline V gene. V shed 11 bases and J 3 bases; nucleotides not matched to a gene: 9. The CDR3 nucleotides read TGTGCCGCGGGAGGGGGGTTAGGGACAGATACGCAGTATTTT. Translated: CAAGGGLGTDTQYF.

This clonotype was counted at least ten times. The chain joins TRBV5-6 to TRBJ2-7; 7 nucleotides agree with TRBD1. This CDR3 comprises 14 residues. V dropped 3 bases and J dropped 3; count of bases not matched to a gene: 6. Germline CDR1 reads SGHDT; CDR2 reads YYEEEE. The CDR3 DNA reads TGTGCCAGCAGCTCGGCAGGGGGTATCTACGAGCAGTACTTC. This gives the protein CASSSAGGIYEQYF.

The chain uses TRBV19 and TRBJ2-3; TRBD2 aligns across 7 bases. Germline loops: CDR1 LNHDA, CDR2 SQIVND (reference sequence). The CDR3 runs to 15 residues. J was trimmed by 4 bases and V by 3 bases; bases with no gene match: 7. The CDR3 protein is CASSIAGRPADTQYF. In nucleotides, the CDR3 is TGTGCCAGTAGTATCGCCGGGAGGCCCGCAGATACGCAGTATTTT.

This chain's CDR3 is CASSVEGVSTDTQYF. The CDR3 DNA is TGTGCCAGCAGCGTAGAAGGGGTTAGCACAGATACGCAGTATTTT. V is TRBV9 and J is TRBJ2-3, with a possible D match to TRBD1 (5 bases). Germline loops: CDR1 SGDLS, CDR2 YYNGEE. Trimming pared 0 bases from V and 0 bases from J, leaving 8 bases between. There are 15 residues in the CDR3.

The V gene is TRBV24-1, the J gene TRBJ2-2; the D is unclear. Germline V gives CDR1 KGHDR, CDR2 SFDVKD. This CDR3 spans 11 amino acids. Trimming cost V 6 bases and J 6 bases, with 4 bases left between them. CDR3 bases: TGTGCCACCAGTATGTCCGGGGAGCTGTTTTTT. This codes for CATSMSGELFF.

This clonotype was detected a few times. The chain carries TRBV27 and TRBJ2-1; TRBD2 might be the D (6 bases). Between the trimmed V and J ends, which lost 7 bases and 9 bases, there was a span of 19 bases. Germline V gene data show CDR1 as MNHEY and CDR2 as SMNVEV (reference sequence). The CDR3 length is 14 residues. The CDR3 region has the DNA TGTGCCAGCACTAAGACTAGGGTAAGCGCTGAGCAGTTCTTC. Encoded protein: CASTKTRVSAEQFF.

V is TRBV7-3 and J is TRBJ1-6; a possible D gene is TRBD1 (5 bases). The length of the CDR3 is 13 residues. CDR1 and CDR2 (germline): SGHTA, FQGTGA. Trimming removed 2 bases at V and 10 bases at J, with 9 bases between. The CDR3 region has the DNA TGTGCCAGCAGCTTACTTAGGGGCTCACCCCTCCACTTT. It encodes CASSLLRGSPLHF.

This clonotype was counted between two and nine times. The chain has TRBV20-1 and TRBJ1-2; D is possibly TRBD1 (6 bases). CDR1 and CDR2 from the germline V gene are DFQATT and SNEGSKA (reference sequence). This CDR3 spans 13 amino acids. Trimming stripped 3 bases from V and 4 bases from J, with 12 bases between. The CDR3 sequence is CSASPRGLYGYTF. In DNA, the CDR3 is TGCAGTGCTAGTCCCCGGGGGCTCTATGGCTACACCTTC.

This clonotype was seen only a few times. This chain connects TRBV9 to TRBJ2-1, with TRBD2 matching 13 bases. The trim removed 4 bases at V and 9 bases at J, leaving 10 bases unmatched. The CDR3 has 16 residues. Per the germline V gene, CDR1 is SGDLS and CDR2 is YYNGEE. In nucleotides, the CDR3 is TGTGCCAGCAGCCCCCGGACTAGCGGGAGTAACGGTGAGCAGTTCTTC. This sequence encodes CASSPRTSGSNGEQFF.

This clonotype was observed a handful of times. V gene TRBV29-1 combines with J gene TRBJ2-1, with no clear D. This CDR3 comprises 15 residues. The germline V gene has CDR1 SQVTM and CDR2 ANQGSEA. V lost 4 bases, J lost 4 bases, and 17 bases lay in between. The CDR3 sequence: CSVAFWAAKYNEQFF. The CDR3 DNA follows: TGCAGCGTTGCCTTCTGGGCAGCCAAATACAATGAGCAGTTCTTC.

J is TRBJ2-5 and V is TRBV12-3 or TRBV12-4, with D maybe TRBD1 (6 bases). V was clipped by 6 bases and J by 5 bases, with 19 bases between them. The CDR3 totals 15 residues. The CDR3 DNA reads as TGTGCCAGCAGCTCGCCGTTAGGGGGTCGGGAGACCCAGTACTTC. Translating it yields CASSSPLGGRETQYF.

In its sample, this clonotype was seen a few times. This sequence joins TRBV5-5 and TRBJ2-3; perhaps D is TRBD1 or TRBD2 (6 bases each). This CDR3 comprises 14 residues. Trimming took off 4 bases at V and 4 bases at J, with 13 bases between the two ends. Germline lookup yields CDR1 SGHKS and CDR2 YYEKEE (reference sequence). CDR3 amino acids: CASSPGGRADTQYF. In DNA form, the CDR3 reads TGTGCCAGCAGCCCCGGGGGCCGGGCAGATACGCAGTATTTT. Full variable domain (remainder filled in from reference TRBV5-5 and TRBJ2-3): DAGVTQSPTHLIKTRGQQVTLRCSPISGHKSVSWYQQVLGQGPQFIFQYYEKEERGRGNFPDRFSARQFPNYSSELNVNALLLGDSALYLCASSPGGRADTQYFGPGTRLTVL.

This chain uses TRBV6-2 or TRBV6-3 with TRBJ1-1, with a possible D match to TRBD1 (5 bases). The CDR3 contains 15 residues. Germline-derived CDR1 and CDR2 are MNHEY and SVGEGT. Trimming removed 6 bases from V and 0 bases from J, with 14 bases in between. The CDR3 loop is CASSPDSYMNTEAFF. The CDR3 DNA is TGTGCCAGCAGCCCCGACAGTTACATGAACACTGAAGCTTTCTTT.

This clonotype was seen a few times. The V and J genes are TRBV7-2 and TRBJ2-5, with a tentative D call TRBD1 (6 bases). Per germline, CDR1 SGHTA and CDR2 FQGNSA. The CDR3 loop spans 13 amino acids. V gave up 5 bases and J gave up 9 bases, with 16 bases separating them. Here the CDR3 DNA reads TGTGCCAGCAGCCAGACAGGACCTGGAGCCCAGTACTTC. This sequence encodes CASSQTGPGAQYF.

The V and J genes are TRBV2 and TRBJ2-5, with TRBD2 matching 7 bases. V dropped 3 bases and J dropped 5; count of bases not matched to a gene: 6. The CDR3 runs 14 residues. The germline V gene encodes CDR1 SNHLY and CDR2 FYNNEI. DNA of the CDR3: TGTGCCAGCAGTGATGGACTAGAGTACGAGACCCAGTACTTC. Its translation is CASSDGLEYETQYF.